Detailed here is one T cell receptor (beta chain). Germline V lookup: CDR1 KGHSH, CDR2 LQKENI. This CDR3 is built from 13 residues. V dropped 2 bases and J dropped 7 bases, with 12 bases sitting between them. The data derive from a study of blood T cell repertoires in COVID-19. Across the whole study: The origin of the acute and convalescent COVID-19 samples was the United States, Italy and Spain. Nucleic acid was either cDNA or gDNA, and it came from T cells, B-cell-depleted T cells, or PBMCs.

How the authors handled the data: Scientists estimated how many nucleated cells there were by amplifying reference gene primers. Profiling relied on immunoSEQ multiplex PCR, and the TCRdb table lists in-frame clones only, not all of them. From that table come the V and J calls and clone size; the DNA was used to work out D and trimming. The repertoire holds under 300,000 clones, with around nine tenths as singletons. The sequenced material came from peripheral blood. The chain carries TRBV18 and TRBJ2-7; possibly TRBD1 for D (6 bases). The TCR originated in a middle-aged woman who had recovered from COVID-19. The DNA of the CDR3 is TGTGCCAGCTCACCAAATGGGGGCAGGGAGCAGTACTTC. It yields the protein CASSPNGGREQYF. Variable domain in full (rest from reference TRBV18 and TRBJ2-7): NAGVMQNPRHLVRRRGQEARLRCSPMKGHSHVYWYRQLPEEGLKFMVYLQKENIIDESGMPKERFSAEFPKEGPSILRIQQVVRGDSAAYFCASSPNGGREQYFGPGTRLTVT.